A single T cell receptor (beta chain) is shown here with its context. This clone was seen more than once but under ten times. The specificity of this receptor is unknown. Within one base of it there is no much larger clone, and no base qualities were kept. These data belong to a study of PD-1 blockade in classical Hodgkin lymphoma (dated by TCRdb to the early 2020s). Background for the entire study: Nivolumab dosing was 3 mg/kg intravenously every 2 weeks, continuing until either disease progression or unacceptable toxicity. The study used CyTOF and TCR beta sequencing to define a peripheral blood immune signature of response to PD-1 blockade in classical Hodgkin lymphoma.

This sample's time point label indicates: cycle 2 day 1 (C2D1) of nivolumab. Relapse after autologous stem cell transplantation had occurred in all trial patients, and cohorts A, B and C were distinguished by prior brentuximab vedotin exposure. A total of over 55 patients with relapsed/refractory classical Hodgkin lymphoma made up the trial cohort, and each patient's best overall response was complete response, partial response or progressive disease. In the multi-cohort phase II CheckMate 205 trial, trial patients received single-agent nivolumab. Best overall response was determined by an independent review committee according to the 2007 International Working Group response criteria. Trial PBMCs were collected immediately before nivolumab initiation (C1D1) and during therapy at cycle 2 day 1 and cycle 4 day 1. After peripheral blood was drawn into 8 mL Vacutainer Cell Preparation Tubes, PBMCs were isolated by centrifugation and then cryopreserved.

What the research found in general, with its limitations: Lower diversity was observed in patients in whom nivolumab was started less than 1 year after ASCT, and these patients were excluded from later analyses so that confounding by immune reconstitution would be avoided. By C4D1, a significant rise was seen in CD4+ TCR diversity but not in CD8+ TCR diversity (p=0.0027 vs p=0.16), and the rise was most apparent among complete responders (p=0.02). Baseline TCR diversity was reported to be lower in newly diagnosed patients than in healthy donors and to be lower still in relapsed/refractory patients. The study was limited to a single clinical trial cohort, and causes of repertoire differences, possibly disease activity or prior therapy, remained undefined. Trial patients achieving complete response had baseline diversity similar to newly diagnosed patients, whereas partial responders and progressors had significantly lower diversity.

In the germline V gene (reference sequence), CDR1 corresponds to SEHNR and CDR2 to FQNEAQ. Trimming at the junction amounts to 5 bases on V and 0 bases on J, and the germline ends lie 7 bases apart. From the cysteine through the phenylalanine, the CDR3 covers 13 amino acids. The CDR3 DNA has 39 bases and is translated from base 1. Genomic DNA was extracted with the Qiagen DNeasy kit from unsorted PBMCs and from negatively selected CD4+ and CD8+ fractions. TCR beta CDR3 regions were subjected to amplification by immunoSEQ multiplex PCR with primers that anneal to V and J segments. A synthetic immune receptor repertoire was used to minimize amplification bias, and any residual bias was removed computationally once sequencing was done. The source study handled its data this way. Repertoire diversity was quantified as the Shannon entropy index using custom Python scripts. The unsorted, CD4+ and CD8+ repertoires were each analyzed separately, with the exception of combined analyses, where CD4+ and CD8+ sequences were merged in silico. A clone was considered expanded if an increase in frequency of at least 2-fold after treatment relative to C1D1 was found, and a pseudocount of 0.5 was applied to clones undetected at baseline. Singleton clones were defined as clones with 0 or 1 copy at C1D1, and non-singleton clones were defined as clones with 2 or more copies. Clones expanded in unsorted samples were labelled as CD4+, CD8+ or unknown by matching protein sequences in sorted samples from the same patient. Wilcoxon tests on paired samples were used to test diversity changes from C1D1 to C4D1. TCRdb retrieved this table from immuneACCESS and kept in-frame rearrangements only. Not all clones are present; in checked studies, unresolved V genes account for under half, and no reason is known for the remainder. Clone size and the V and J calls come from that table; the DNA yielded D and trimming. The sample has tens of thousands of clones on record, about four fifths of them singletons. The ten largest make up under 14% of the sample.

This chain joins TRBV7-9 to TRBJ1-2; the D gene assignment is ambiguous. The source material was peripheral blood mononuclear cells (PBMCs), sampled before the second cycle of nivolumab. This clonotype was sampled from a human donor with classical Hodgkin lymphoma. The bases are TGTGCCAGCAGCCAGACCGCTAACTATGGCTACACCTTC. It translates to CASSQTANYGYTF.